The clone carrying this T cell receptor beta chain was seen only a few times. Barcoded TCR alpha and TCR beta cDNA libraries with UMIs came from 5'RACE using constant-segment primers. TCRdb re-analysed the 5' RACE reads in MiXCR, keeping a single row per CDR3 protein. Found here are approximately 230,000 distinct CDR3 sequences, 16% of them singletons; the top ten hold approximately 3.5%. The data are from a study of T-cell memory formation after mild COVID-19. The receptor was isolated from a man younger than 30 who had mild COVID-19 (a few samples of this study predate the infection). Cell type and time point are not known. Sequenced input: PBMCs or a T cell subset sorted from them (not recorded which).

CDR3 coding DNA: TGCAGTGCTAGAGTTCGGGGCTGGGGCACTGAAGCTTTCTTT. Protein product: CSARVRGWGTEAFF. The J gene is TRBJ1-1, the V gene TRBV20-1, with a weak D call TRBD1 (5 bases). CDR3 length: 14 amino acids. Trimming pared 1 base from V and 4 bases from J, leaving 13 bases between. Germline CDR1 DFQATT, CDR2 SNEGSKA (reference sequence).